This TCR beta chain was captured by sequencing in a study of cytomegalovirus exposure and HLA in healthy donors. Regarding the study as a whole: Researchers catalogued about 150 TCR beta chains as cytomegalovirus-associated.

Repertoires were generated with immunoSEQ multiplex PCR, while TCRdb's copy carries only in-frame clones and drops some. The top ten clones hold almost 1.5% of a sample with 110,000 to 150,000 clones, 84% of them seen once. The CDR3 covers 16 residues. Trimming took 0 bases from V and 5 from J; bases not matched to a gene: 6. Germline assignment: CDR1 SGHRS and CDR2 YFSETQ. A note on this clone: Its antigen is as yet unknown.

The origin of this receptor is a woman in her thirties in good health and CMV-seronegative. Sequencing was carried out using PBMCs. V is TRBV5-1 and J is TRBJ2-1; TRBD2 agrees at 9 bases. CDR3 loop: CASSLVGGGVDNEQFF. CDR3 nucleotide sequence: TGCGCCAGCAGCTTGGTCGGCGGGGGGGTAGACAATGAGCAGTTCTTC. Full variable domain (outside the CDR3, taken from reference TRBV5-1 and TRBJ2-1): KAGVTQTPRYLIKTRGQQVTLSCSPISGHRSVSWYQQTPGQGLQFLFEYFSETQRNKGNFPGRFSGRQFSNSRSEMNVSTLELGDSALYLCASSLVGGGVDNEQFFGPGTRLTVL.